A selection of T cell receptor beta chains follows, all from one sample in a study of cytomegalovirus exposure and HLA in healthy donors. Measured with immunoSEQ multiplex PCR; TCRdb has only the in-frame clones, and not every one. Seen here are under 200,000 clones, roughly 79% observed once, and the top ten hold roughly 7%. Sequencing was performed on PBMCs. All receptors come from a male donor in good health and CMV-seropositive. Both conserved end residues are part of each CDR3. The D gene is left open where the match is weak. Clone size appears in some rows only: once, few, many, or a class for an expanded clone.

d_call	clone_size	v_call	j_call	cdr3_aa	cdr3_nt
TRBD2	NA	TRBV7-3	TRBJ2-2	CASSLAGGSNTGELFF	TGTGCCAGCAGCTTAGCGGGGGGTTCGAACACCGGGGAGCTGTTTTTT
NA	once	TRBV10-2	TRBJ1-5	CASSESTLGVLAQPQHF	TGCGCCAGCAGTGAGTCGACTCTCGGGGTATTGGCTCAGCCCCAGCATTTT
TRBD1	few	TRBV6-5	TRBJ1-2	CASSYKGTGLVGYTF	TGTGCCAGCAGTTACAAGGGGACAGGGTTAGTTGGCTACACCTTC
TRBD2	NA	TRBV5-1	TRBJ2-2	CASSLVSGEAGELFF	TGCGCCAGCAGCTTGGTTAGCGGGGAGGCCGGGGAGCTGTTTTTT
NA	NA	TRBV19	TRBJ1-1	CASTSTGLLDEAFF	TGTGCCAGTACCTCGACGGGACTGTTGGATGAAGCTTTCTTT
NA	NA	TRBV4-2	TRBJ1-5	CASSQGGQPNQPQHF	TGTGCCAGCAGCCAAGGGGGGCAGCCTAATCAGCCCCAGCATTTT
NA	NA	TRBV10-2	TRBJ1-2	CASSSGLGANYGYTF	TGCGCCAGCAGCTCCGGACTGGGAGCTAACTATGGCTACACCTTC
TRBD2	NA	TRBV4-1	TRBJ2-7	CASSQDRGALAGGYEQYF	TGCGCCAGCAGCCAAGATCGGGGGGCACTAGCGGGGGGCTACGAGCAGTACTTC
NA	NA	TRBV4-3	TRBJ1-4	CASSRGLLAVNEKLFF	TGCGCCAGCAGCCGGGGCCTTCTGGCAGTTAATGAAAAACTGTTTTTT
NA	once	TRBV5-1	TRBJ1-3	CASSLDQRSGNTIYF	TGCGCCAGCAGCTTGGACCAGAGGTCTGGAAACACCATATATTTT
NA	NA	TRBV6-5	TRBJ2-2	CASRRDSLETGELFF	TGTGCCAGCCGGCGGGACAGTTTAGAAACCGGGGAGCTGTTTTTT
TRBD1	NA	TRBV27	TRBJ2-7	CASSLYFGQAWEQYF	TGTGCCAGCAGTTTATATTTTGGACAGGCTTGGGAGCAGTACTTC
NA	NA	TRBV5-4	TRBJ2-5	CASSLATTLRGGYQETQYF	TGTGCCAGCAGCCTTGCGACTACGCTTAGGGGGGGATACCAAGAGACCCAGTACTTC
NA	few	TRBV30	TRBJ1-1	CAWRSRGKAFF	TGTGCCTGGAGGTCCAGGGGAAAAGCTTTCTTT
NA	NA	TRBV9	TRBJ2-2	CASSGPVGGELFF	TGTGCCAGCAGCGGACCGGTAGGAGGGGAGCTGTTTTTT
TRBD1	few	TRBV10-2	TRBJ2-7	CASSEANRGTYEQYF	TGCGCCAGCAGTGAGGCAAACAGGGGAACCTACGAGCAGTACTTC
NA	NA	TRBV4-1	TRBJ2-2	CASSHAWGAGELFF	TGCGCCAGCAGCCACGCCTGGGGGGCCGGGGAGCTGTTTTTT
TRBD1	NA	TRBV5-1	TRBJ1-1	CASSLGTGNTEAFF	TGCGCCAGCAGCCTAGGGACAGGGAACACTGAAGCTTTCTTT
NA	NA	TRBV10-1	TRBJ1-2	CASSEFGPPEVYTF	TGCGCCAGCAGTGAGTTCGGGCCCCCGGAGGTCTACACCTTC
NA	NA	TRBV9	TRBJ2-7	CASSVGGDEQYF	TGTGCCAGCAGCGTTGGCGGGGACGAGCAGTACTTC
TRBD2	NA	TRBV7-2	TRBJ2-7	CASSPSGGRHEQYF	TGTGCCAGCAGTCCTAGCGGGGGGCGCCACGAGCAGTACTTC
NA	NA	TRBV27	TRBJ2-7	CASSSQDSPREQYF	TGTGCCAGCAGTTCCCAGGACTCCCCGCGGGAGCAGTACTTC
NA	NA	TRBV6-1	TRBJ1-1	CASSEATTGAGVSFF	TGTGCCAGCAGTGAAGCTACGACTGGAGCCGGTGTCTCTTTCTTT
NA	few	TRBV4-1	TRBJ2-7	CASSQDTSFYEQYF	TGCGCCAGCAGCCAAGATACTAGCTTCTACGAGCAGTACTTC
TRBD1	NA	TRBV28	TRBJ1-2	CASSQTGDDYTF	TGTGCCAGCAGTCAGACAGGGGACGACTACACCTTC
NA	NA	TRBV6-6	TRBJ1-1	CASKLTAGANTEAFF	TGTGCCAGCAAACTCACGGCGGGGGCAAACACTGAAGCTTTCTTT
NA	few	TRBV30	TRBJ1-1	CAWSVGVWTEAFF	TGTGCCTGGAGTGTTGGAGTATGGACTGAAGCTTTCTTT
TRBD1	NA	TRBV28	TRBJ2-4	CATDTQEGAGNIQYF	TGTGCCACCGACACTCAAGAGGGGGCGGGAAACATTCAGTACTTC
TRBD2	NA	TRBV4-1	TRBJ2-7	CASSPGTTSSYEQYF	TGCGCCAGCAGCCCCGGGACTACGAGCTCCTACGAGCAGTACTTC
NA	NA	TRBV18	TRBJ1-1	CASSRDSYMNTEAFF	TGTGCCAGCTCCCGGGACTCGTACATGAACACTGAAGCTTTCTTT